Listed below are T cell receptor beta chains from one sample, sequenced in a study of cytomegalovirus exposure and HLA in healthy donors. Data came from immunoSEQ multiplex PCR; TCRdb stores just in-frame clones and leaves some out. The sample has 100,000 to 130,000 clones; approximately 74% are singletons. The sample comprised PBMCs. All receptors come from a woman aged 40 to 50 in good health and CMV-seropositive. Each CDR3 is given with its conserved first and last residue. Each record gives: V gene, J gene, D gene, clone size, CDR3 DNA, CDR3 protein. The D gene is left open where the match is weak. Not every row has a clone size; where given, it reads once, few, many or a size class.

V: TRBV5-4; J: TRBJ1-3; D: .; size: few; DNA: TGTGCCAGCAGCTTGCCCGGGGGATCCGGAAACACCATATATTTT; CDR3: CASSLPGGSGNTIYF
V: TRBV5-1; J: TRBJ2-3; D: TRBD1; size: .; DNA: TGCGCCAGCAGCTTGGGGCAGGGGGCCACAGATACGCAGTATTTT; CDR3: CASSLGQGATDTQYF
V: TRBV15; J: TRBJ1-4; D: .; size: few; DNA: TGTGCCACCAGCAGAGGCGCAGCGAGTAATGAAAAACTGTTTTTT; CDR3: CATSRGAASNEKLFF
V: TRBV5-4; J: TRBJ2-5; D: TRBD2; size: .; DNA: TGTGCCAGCAGCTTTCTAGCGGGGGGCTCGCTAGGATGGCAGACCCAGTACTTC; CDR3: CASSFLAGGSLGWQTQYF
V: TRBV7-8; J: TRBJ2-2; D: TRBD2; size: .; DNA: TGTGCCAGCAGCTTAGTAGCGGGGGGGCTGGTCGACACCGGGGAGCTGTTTTTT; CDR3: CASSLVAGGLVDTGELFF
V: TRBV7-2; J: TRBJ2-4; D: TRBD1; size: .; DNA: TGTGCCAGCAGCTTAGAGGGGACAGGATCGGCCAAAAACATTCAGTACTTC; CDR3: CASSLEGTGSAKNIQYF
V: TRBV6-1; J: TRBJ1-5; D: TRBD1; size: few; DNA: TGTGCCAGCAGTGCGGGACAGGGGCCCCTTAGCAATCAGCCCCAGCATTTT; CDR3: CASSAGQGPLSNQPQHF
V: TRBV11-3; J: TRBJ2-2; D: .; size: once; DNA: TGTGCCAGCAGCCGAGGCGAGGGCAGGGAGGTCTCCGGGGAGCTGTTTTTT; CDR3: CASSRGEGREVSGELFF
V: TRBV27; J: TRBJ2-4; D: TRBD1; size: .; DNA: TGTGCCAGCAGTAAACAGGGGGTTGACATTCAGTACTTC; CDR3: CASSKQGVDIQYF
V: TRBV4-2; J: TRBJ1-3; D: .; size: .; DNA: TGTGCCAGCAGCCAGTCGGGGGACACCATATATTTT; CDR3: CASSQSGDTIYF
V: TRBV7-2; J: TRBJ1-1; D: TRBD1; size: .; DNA: TGTGCCAGCAGCTCCAACAGGGGCTTGGGGGACACTGAAGCTTTCTTT; CDR3: CASSSNRGLGDTEAFF
V: TRBV30; J: TRBJ1-4; D: .; size: .; DNA: TGTGCCTGGAGTGTACAGCTTAATGAAAAACTGTTTTTT; CDR3: CAWSVQLNEKLFF
V: TRBV5-4; J: TRBJ1-4; D: .; size: .; DNA: TGTGCCAGCAGCCCGGGTGGGCCTGGGAGGTTTAATGAAAAACTGTTTTTT; CDR3: CASSPGGPGRFNEKLFF
V: TRBV6-5; J: TRBJ1-2; D: .; size: many; DNA: TGTGCCAGCAGTGTACAGGGAGTTGGAGGCTACACCTTC; CDR3: CASSVQGVGGYTF
V: TRBV28; J: TRBJ2-2; D: .; size: .; DNA: TGTGCCAGCTGGGCCACCGCGAACACCGGGGAGCTGTTTTTT; CDR3: CASWATANTGELFF
V: TRBV4-1; J: TRBJ2-3; D: TRBD1; size: .; DNA: TGCGCCAGCAGCACCCGACAGGGTCTGAGGGGTATAGATACGCAGTATTTT; CDR3: CASSTRQGLRGIDTQYF
V: TRBV28; J: TRBJ2-7; D: TRBD1; size: few; DNA: TGTGCCAGCAGACAGGGGAGTTCCTACGAGCAGTACTTC; CDR3: CASRQGSSYEQYF
V: TRBV7-2; J: TRBJ1-1; D: TRBD1; size: once; DNA: TGTGCCAGCAGCCAGGGGACAGGGCGAAGAACTGAAGCTTTCTTT; CDR3: CASSQGTGRRTEAFF
V: TRBV4-3; J: TRBJ2-7; D: .; size: .; DNA: TGCGCCAGCAGCCAAGACCCAGGAGTAGGACTCGAGCAGTACTTC; CDR3: CASSQDPGVGLEQYF
V: TRBV30; J: TRBJ2-7; D: TRBD1; size: .; DNA: TGTGCCTGGAGTCGACAGGGCTACGAGCAGTACTTC; CDR3: CAWSRQGYEQYF
V: TRBV7-8; J: TRBJ1-2; D: .; size: .; DNA: TGTGCCAGCAGCTTAGACAGGGACCGTGGCTACACCTTC; CDR3: CASSLDRDRGYTF
V: TRBV7-9; J: TRBJ1-1; D: .; size: .; DNA: TGTGCCAGCAGCTTAGGGTCAGGCGATCTGTGGGACACTGAAGCTTTCTTT; CDR3: CASSLGSGDLWDTEAFF
V: TRBV10-3; J: TRBJ1-1; D: .; size: once; DNA: TGTGCCATCAGTGTACCAGGGGACGCTGAAGCTTTCTTT; CDR3: CAISVPGDAEAFF
V: TRBV7-9; J: TRBJ1-2; D: .; size: .; DNA: TGTGCCAGCAGCTTAGAGGGCAGGGTAGGGGATGGCTACACCTTC; CDR3: CASSLEGRVGDGYTF
V: TRBV29-1; J: TRBJ1-2; D: .; size: .; DNA: TGCAGCGTTGATACAGTTAAAATTGGAGGTGACCGAATCCAATTATATGGCTACACCTTC; CDR3: CSVDTVKIGGDRIQLYGYTF
V: TRBV9; J: TRBJ1-1; D: .; size: .; DNA: TGTGCCAGCAGCGTATCCAACAGGGCCCATGAAGCTTTCTTT; CDR3: CASSVSNRAHEAFF
V: TRBV27; J: TRBJ1-2; D: TRBD1; size: .; DNA: TGTGCCAGCAGTAGGACAGGGTTCTATGGCTACACCTTC; CDR3: CASSRTGFYGYTF
V: TRBV18; J: TRBJ2-2; D: TRBD1; size: .; DNA: TGTGCCAGCTCACCTCTTGGACAGGGGGCAGGCGGGGAGCTGTTTTTT; CDR3: CASSPLGQGAGGELFF
V: TRBV10-3; J: TRBJ2-2; D: .; size: once; DNA: TGTGCCATCAGTCCACAGGGTTACACCGGGGAGCTGTTTTTT; CDR3: CAISPQGYTGELFF
V: TRBV5-1; J: TRBJ2-1; D: .; size: .; DNA: TGCGCCAGCAGCTTGGTTAAGGGGGTCCTACACAATGAGCAGTTCTTC; CDR3: CASSLVKGVLHNEQFF
V: TRBV6-1; J: TRBJ1-5; D: TRBD1; size: .; DNA: TGTGCCAGCAGAAGACAGGGGGGGCATCAGCCCCAGCATTTT; CDR3: CASRRQGGHQPQHF
V: TRBV10-3; J: TRBJ1-5; D: TRBD1; size: .; DNA: TGTGCCATCAGTTCTGACAGGGGCAATCAGCCCCAGCATTTT; CDR3: CAISSDRGNQPQHF
V: TRBV4-1; J: TRBJ2-5; D: TRBD2; size: few; DNA: TGCGCCAGCAGCCAAGTGGGGACTAGCGGGGGGGGGCGGGAGACCCAGTACTTC; CDR3: CASSQVGTSGGGRETQYF
V: TRBV29-1; J: TRBJ2-3; D: TRBD1; size: .; DNA: TGCAGCCATCCCGGGACAGGGTTAGATACGCAGTATTTT; CDR3: CSHPGTGLDTQYF
V: TRBV6-1; J: TRBJ2-4; D: .; size: .; DNA: TGTGCCAGCAGTGCCCAGGGGTGGATCTTATCCGGCAAAAACATTCAGTACTTC; CDR3: CASSAQGWILSGKNIQYF
V: TRBV5-1; J: TRBJ1-5; D: .; size: .; DNA: TGCGCCAGCAGCGTTTCCGGGGGGTATCAGCCCCAGCATTTT; CDR3: CASSVSGGYQPQHF
V: TRBV7-9; J: TRBJ1-2; D: TRBD1; size: .; DNA: TGTGCCAGCAGTCTAGAAGGGCCCACAGGGGTTCGTGGCTACACCTTC; CDR3: CASSLEGPTGVRGYTF
V: TRBV5-1; J: TRBJ2-5; D: .; size: .; DNA: TGCGCCAGCAGCCAAACTACGGAAGAGACCCAGTACTTC; CDR3: CASSQTTEETQYF
V: TRBV4-1; J: TRBJ1-6; D: TRBD1; size: .; DNA: TGCGCCAGCAGCCAGGTGGGACAGGGTGGAAATTCACCCCTCCACTTT; CDR3: CASSQVGQGGNSPLHF